This TCR beta chain was captured in a study of blood T cell repertoires in COVID-19. Study background: PBMCs, B-cell-depleted T cells, or T cells were the source of the cDNA or gDNA that made up the material.

As processed by the authors: Reference gene primer amplification gave nucleated cell count estimates. The table came from immunoSEQ multiplex PCR; TCRdb's copy has only in-frame clones and leaves some out. From that table come the V and J calls and clone size; the DNA was used to work out D and trimming. The repertoire holds about 240,000 clones, about 85% seen once, with around 7.2% in the top ten. The sequenced material came from peripheral blood. This clonotype was sampled from a man aged 55 to 70 who had recovered from COVID-19.

CDR3 sequence: CATSPGQGSGYTF. In DNA, the CDR3 is TGTGCCACCAGTCCGGGACAGGGGTCTGGCTACACCTTC. The J gene is TRBJ1-2, the V gene TRBV24-1, with 10 bases identical to TRBD1. J lost 7 bases, V lost 6 bases, and 4 bases had no gene match. The CDR3 extends over 13 amino acids. CDR1 and CDR2 (germline): KGHDR, SFDVKD.